A single sample is the source of the 27 T cell receptor beta chains below, sequenced in a study of cytomegalovirus exposure and HLA in healthy donors. The data were produced by immunoSEQ multiplex PCR, yet TCRdb's version contains in-frame clones alone and is incomplete. The sample records around 93,000 clones, 85% being singletons. What was sequenced was PBMCs. These receptors originate from a man between 18 and 29 years old in good health and CMV-seropositive.

This clone was picked up one time. The V call is TRBV4-2, the J call TRBJ1-2; D unresolved. V lost 1 base and J 4 bases, leaving 10 bases between the germline ends. The CDR3 is 14 residues long. Germline V lookup: CDR1 LGHNA, CDR2 YNFKEQ. CDR3 sequence: CASSQGWSFYGYTF. The CDR3 bases are TGTGCCAGCAGCCAAGGTTGGAGCTTCTATGGCTACACCTTC.

The CDR3 spells CASSPLSLERSEAFF. The CDR3 DNA sequence: TGTGCCAGCAGCCCGCTCAGTCTTGAGCGCTCAGAAGCTTTCTTT. The V gene is TRBV16, the J gene TRBJ1-1; D uncertain. The CDR3 is 15 residues long. Trimming took 4 bases from V and 8 from J, leaving 20 bases between them. Per the germline V gene, CDR1 is KGHSY and CDR2 is FQNENV.

The rearrangement links TRBV7-3 to TRBJ2-7; tentative D call: TRBD1 (6 bases). Germline values: CDR1 SGHTA, CDR2 FQGTGA. This CDR3 region has 13 residues. The V and J ends lost 5 bases and 13 bases respectively, with 21 bases between them. CDR3 DNA: TGTGCCAGCAGCCTCTCACCGGGACAAGTCTTCTACTTC. Amino acid sequence: CASSLSPGQVFYF.

The V gene is TRBV6-5, the J gene TRBJ2-5, with no clear D. Trimming stripped 0 bases from V and 1 base from J, with 6 bases between. CDR1 and CDR2 (germline): MNHEY, SVGAGI. The CDR3 runs 14 residues. CDR3 nucleotide sequence: TGTGCCAGCAGTTACTCGTACAGCCAAGAGACCCAGTACTTC. Translation: CASSYSYSQETQYF.

This chain uses TRBV6-1 with TRBJ2-7; 7 positions agree with TRBD1. The trim removed 2 bases at V and 11 bases at J, leaving 18 bases unmatched. Germline V CDR1 and CDR2: MNHNS, SASEGT. This CDR3 comprises 16 residues. Written as DNA, the CDR3 is TGTGCCAGCAGTGAACCAACCGGGACAGAGTCCCGAGCAGAGTACTTC. It translates to CASSEPTGTESRAEYF.

The chain couples TRBV7-3 to TRBJ1-1, with 7 bases aligning to TRBD1. This CDR3 is 14 amino acids long. The V gene end was trimmed by 6 bases and the J gene end by 4 bases; junction bases not matched to a gene: 8. Germline loops: CDR1 SGHTA, CDR2 FQGTGA. For the CDR3, the DNA is TGTGCCAGCAGTTCCGACAGGGTGGGCACTGAAGCTTTCTTT. It codes for CASSSDRVGTEAFF.

This clone was seen a handful of times. In nucleotides, the CDR3 is TGTGCCAGCAGTTCTACAGGGTCCTACGAGCAGTACGTC. It translates to CASSSTGSYEQYV. The genes are TRBV28 and TRBJ2-7; D is perhaps TRBD1 (6 bases). Germline CDR1 reads MDHEN; CDR2 reads SYDVKM. There are 13 residues in the CDR3. Trimming shortened V by 4 bases and J by 1 base, and 8 bases separated the two germline ends.

The chain has TRBV5-4 and TRBJ2-1; the D gene is possibly TRBD2 (6 bases). Germline V lookup: CDR1 SGHNT, CDR2 YYREEE (reference sequence). Trimming removed 2 bases from V and 8 bases from J, with 11 bases in between. This CDR3 is built from 13 residues. DNA of the CDR3: TGTGCCAGCAGCTTAGGAGGGCAGGATGAGCAGTTCTTC. Protein product: CASSLGGQDEQFF.

CDR3: CSARNTEAFF. DNA for the CDR3: TGCAGTGCGAGGAACACTGAAGCTTTCTTT. The chain employs TRBV20-1 and TRBJ1-1; D ambiguous. V shed 6 bases and J shed 1 base, with 3 bases lying between them. Germline V lookup: CDR1 DFQATT, CDR2 SNEGSKA (reference sequence). The CDR3 has 10 amino acids.

This clone was detected only once. V and J are TRBV10-3 and TRBJ2-7; 7 nucleotides line up with TRBD1. Germline CDR1 and CDR2: ENHRY and SYGVKD. The V gene end was trimmed by 5 bases and the J gene end by 1 base; junction bases not matched to a gene: 5. The CDR3 loop spans 14 amino acids. The chain's CDR3 is CAISPGTASYEQYV. CDR3 coding DNA: TGTGCCATCAGTCCCGGGACAGCTTCCTACGAGCAGTACGTC.

This clone was observed once. This chain links TRBV29-1 with TRBJ2-3; possible D gene TRBD2, 6 bases. The CDR3 totals 14 residues. Germline lookup yields CDR1 SQVTM and CDR2 ANQGSEA. CDR3 region: CIPDFRLVTDTQYF. In nucleotides, the CDR3 is TGCATCCCCGATTTTAGACTAGTCACAGATACGCAGTATTTT.

This chain uses TRBV19 with TRBJ2-1; a possible D gene is TRBD2 (6 bases). Between the trimmed V and J ends, which lost 1 base and 4 bases, there was a span of 11 bases. The germline gives CDR1 LNHDA, CDR2 SQIVND (reference sequence). This CDR3 contains 15 residues. In DNA, the CDR3 is TGTGCCAGTAGTATAGGGGGCGGGGATTACAATGAGCAGTTCTTC. Translation: CASSIGGGDYNEQFF.

The CDR3 nucleotides read TGTGCCATCAGTGAGTCTTATTTAGGTACTAGCGGGAGTAATGAGCAGTTCTTC. The encoded protein is CAISESYLGTSGSNEQFF. The V call is TRBV10-3, the J call TRBJ2-1; TRBD2 matches at 11 bases. Germline values: CDR1 ENHRY, CDR2 SYGVKD. The CDR3 spans 18 residues. Losses at the gene ends were 0 bases for V and 7 bases for J; bases not matched to a gene: 11.

The gene calls are TRBV6-5 and TRBJ2-1; the match to TRBD2 covers 11 bases. Germline values: CDR1 MNHEY, CDR2 SVGAGI. V gave up 6 bases and J gave up 4 bases; unmatched junction bases: 5. The CDR3 consists of 15 residues. CDR3 residues: CASRMTSGKYNEQFF. The CDR3 DNA reads TGTGCCAGCAGGATGACTAGCGGGAAATACAATGAGCAGTTCTTC.

V gene TRBV11-3 combines with J gene TRBJ2-5; no firm D call. The V end was cut by 2 bases, the J end by 5 bases, with 6 bases between. The CDR3 extends over 12 amino acids. CDR1 is SGHNT and CDR2 is YENEEA in the germline V gene. The CDR3 sequence is CASSLNAETQYF. In nucleotides, the CDR3 is TGTGCCAGCAGCTTAAACGCGGAGACCCAGTACTTC.

The chain combines TRBV5-4 with TRBJ2-7; 9 positions match TRBD1. Unmatched junction bases numbered 6, after V lost 5 bases and J lost 3 bases. The CDR3 runs 14 residues. Per germline, CDR1 SGHNT and CDR2 YYREEE (reference sequence). Written as DNA, the CDR3 is TGTGCCAGCAGTTCCGGGACAGGGCTCTACGAGCAGTACTTC. This encodes CASSSGTGLYEQYF. The full variable domain, rest sourced from reference TRBV5-4 and TRBJ2-7, is ETGVTQSPTHLIKTRGQQVTLRCSSQSGHNTVSWYQQALGQGPQFIFQYYREEENGRGNFPPRFSGLQFPNYSSELNVNALELDDSALYLCASSSGTGLYEQYFGPGTRLTVT.

This clone was counted at least ten times. CDR3: CSVEVPLGGDTQYF. Here the CDR3 DNA reads TGCAGCGTTGAAGTCCCGTTAGGGGGAGATACGCAGTATTTT. The rearrangement joins TRBV29-1 to TRBJ2-3; tentatively, D is TRBD1 (6 bases). V lost 1 base, J lost 5 bases, and 13 bases lay in between. The germline V gene encodes CDR1 SQVTM and CDR2 ANQGSEA. The CDR3 totals 14 residues.

This chain joins TRBV28 and TRBJ2-7; 7 bases map to TRBD1. Trimming took 5 bases from V and 0 from J; bases not matched to a gene: 13. CDR3 length: 17 residues. The germline CDR1 and CDR2 sequences are MDHEN and SYDVKM. In nucleotides, the CDR3 is TGTGCCAGCAGTCTAAAACAGGGGATTCAGAGCTCCTACGAGCAGTACGTC. Amino acids: CASSLKQGIQSSYEQYV.

The chain has TRBV5-1 and TRBJ1-3, with D possibly being TRBD1 (5 bases). Germline V gives CDR1 SGHRS, CDR2 YFSETQ. Trimming removed 2 bases at V and 2 bases at J, with 11 bases between. CDR3 length: 15 amino acids. The CDR3, as DNA: TGCGCCAGCAGCTTACAGGTATCCCCTGGAAACACCATATATTTT. Protein: CASSLQVSPGNTIYF.

The J gene is TRBJ2-7, the V gene TRBV18, with 10 positions matching TRBD2. From germline, CDR1 is KGHSH and CDR2 LQKENI. The length of the CDR3 is 15 residues. Germline trimming cut 6 bases from V and 5 bases from J; bases unmatched to any gene: 10. CDR3 residues: CASSRGLAGVDEQYF. The CDR3, as DNA: TGTGCCAGCTCTCGGGGCCTAGCGGGAGTAGACGAGCAGTACTTC. Filled out from reference TRBV18 and TRBJ2-7, the complete variable domain reads NAGVMQNPRHLVRRRGQEARLRCSPMKGHSHVYWYRQLPEEGLKFMVYLQKENIIDESGMPKERFSAEFPKEGPSILRIQQVVRGDSAAYFCASSRGLAGVDEQYFGPGTRLTVT.

This clone was found a few times. The chain carries TRBV27 and TRBJ2-7; 7 bases align to TRBD2. The germline V gene encodes CDR1 MNHEY and CDR2 SMNVEV (reference sequence). The CDR3 runs to 15 residues. The V segment lost 1 base and the J segment 0 bases; nucleotides outside the gene matches: 3. The CDR3 is CASSLWRGSSYEQYF. Written as DNA, the CDR3 is TGTGCCAGCAGTTTATGGCGGGGGAGCTCCTACGAGCAGTACTTC.

The J gene is TRBJ2-7, the V gene TRBV18, with a weak D call TRBD1 (5 bases). CDR1 is KGHSH and CDR2 is LQKENI in the germline V gene. The CDR3 has 16 amino acids. Trimming took off 1 base at V and 1 base at J, with 14 bases between the two ends. CDR3 sequence reads: CASSPLVGQGSYEQYF. The CDR3, as DNA: TGTGCCAGCTCACCACTAGTTGGGCAGGGATCCTACGAGCAGTACTTC.

The chain joins TRBV27 to TRBJ2-3, with D perhaps TRBD2 (7 bases). There are 15 residues in the CDR3. Trimming pared 11 bases from V and 6 bases from J, leaving 24 bases between. Germline CDR1 reads MNHEY; CDR2 reads SMNVEV (reference sequence). This CDR3 reads CASTDGGGHLDTQYF. The CDR3 bases are TGTGCCTCAACCGATGGGGGGGGGCATTTGGATACGCAGTATTTT.

The V gene is TRBV19, the J gene TRBJ2-1; no definite D call. The CDR3 contains 15 residues. V shed 5 bases and J shed 0 bases, with 11 bases lying between them. CDR1 and CDR2 from the germline V gene are LNHDA and SQIVND (reference sequence). For the CDR3, the DNA is TGTGCCAGTAGTGTACTTTCCTTCTCCTACAATGAGCAGTTCTTC. Translating gives CASSVLSFSYNEQFF. Full variable domain (missing parts from reference TRBV19 and TRBJ2-1): DGGITQSPKYLFRKEGQNVTLSCEQNLNHDAMYWYRQDPGQGLRLIYYSQIVNDFQKGDIAEGYSVSREKKESFPLTVTSAQKNPTAFYLCASSVLSFSYNEQFFGPGTRLTVL.

CDR3 sequence reads: CASSLQGARYNEQFF. The CDR3 DNA reads TGTGCCAGCAGCCTACAGGGGGCCAGGTACAATGAGCAGTTCTTC. The chain employs TRBV7-7 and TRBJ2-1, with 9 bases that match TRBD1. The V segment lost 5 bases and the J segment 4 bases; nucleotides outside the gene matches: 6. This CDR3 is 15 amino acids long. CDR1 and CDR2 (germline): SSHAT, FNYEAQ (reference sequence).

CDR3 protein: CASSSPRDRGNEQFF. CDR3 bases: TGTGCCAGCAGTTCACCTAGGGACAGGGGTAACGAGCAGTTCTTC. The chain employs TRBV2 and TRBJ2-1; TRBD1 agrees at 10 bases. The CDR3 sequence is 15 residues long. The V gene end was trimmed by 5 bases and the J gene end by 10 bases; junction bases not matched to a gene: 11. Germline assignment: CDR1 SNHLY and CDR2 FYNNEI.

V and J are TRBV6-1 and TRBJ2-7; possibly TRBD1 for D (5 bases). Deletions cut 8 bases from V and 2 bases from J, with 16 bases between. Germline CDR1 reads MNHNS; CDR2 reads SASEGT. The CDR3 runs 14 residues. CDR3 amino acids: CASRWAGPTYEQYF. The DNA of the CDR3 is TGTGCCAGCCGTTGGGCAGGGCCGACCTACGAGCAGTACTTC.